This T cell receptor (beta chain) was identified during a study of OX40 agonist ivuxolimab in advanced cancers. The germline V and J ends were trimmed by 8 bases and 3 bases, with 14 bases remaining between them. The CDR3 is 14 residues long. Looked up from germline, CDR1 is MNHNY and CDR2 is SVGAGI (reference sequence). This clone was recorded once. Its antigen is still unknown. Study results and limitations: CD8+ T cells (on average) carried more expanded clones than CD4+ T cells.

Assay: immunoSEQ multiplex PCR; the TCRdb copy retains only in-frame clones and omits some. The table has some 85,000 clones, about 89% seen once; the top ten hold around 1.7%. The sample here was CD4+ or CD8+ T cells sorted from blood, taken in a trial of the OX40 agonist ivuxolimab. V is TRBV6-6 and J is TRBJ2-4, with D unclear. This sequence originates from an adult with an advanced solid tumor such as melanoma, head and neck, liver or kidney cancer. The CDR3 coding sequence is TGTGCCAGCCTTACGGCAGGTGTCAAAAACATTCAGTACTTC. Translation gives CASLTAGVKNIQYF.